The next 6 T cell receptor beta chains were all read from a single sample in a study of OX40 agonist ivuxolimab in advanced cancers. TCRdb's table, derived via immunoSEQ multiplex PCR, lists solely in-frame clones and lacks some. This repertoire shows around 41,000 clones, around four fifths found once; its top ten account for less than 3.5%. The specimen was CD4+ or CD8+ T cells sorted from blood, collected in a trial of the OX40 agonist ivuxolimab. The origin of the receptors is an adult with an advanced solid tumor such as melanoma, head and neck, liver or kidney cancer.

For the CDR3, the DNA is TGCGCCAGCAGCTTTTGGGGGCGGTACGAGCAGTACTTC. It is translated as CASSFWGRYEQYF. The chain carries TRBV5-1 and TRBJ2-7, with a weak D call TRBD1 (6 bases). The CDR3 is 13 amino acids. Germline CDR1 SGHRS, CDR2 YFSETQ. V was cut by 2 bases and J by 4 bases, with 10 bases left in between.

The V call is TRBV7-9, the J call TRBJ1-4; D is ambiguous. From germline, CDR1 is SEHNR and CDR2 FQNEAQ (reference sequence). V was cut by 5 bases and J by 7 bases, with 14 bases left in between. The CDR3 runs 14 residues. DNA for the CDR3: TGTGCCAGCAGCCTAAGGGAGGTTCGTGAAAAACTGTTTTTT. Its protein is CASSLREVREKLFF.

The sample holds one count of this clone. The chain uses TRBV20-1 and TRBJ2-7; no definite D call. CDR1 is DFQATT and CDR2 is SNEGSKA in the germline V gene (reference sequence). CDR3 length: 11 residues. Trimming cost V 6 bases and J 7 bases, with 13 bases left between them. In DNA, the CDR3 is TGCAGTGCCGGCTTAGGGCTTGAGCAGTACTTC. It encodes CSAGLGLEQYF.

The chain combines TRBV11-2 with TRBJ1-6; 7 bases map to TRBD1. This CDR3 has 17 residues. V lost 2 bases and J lost 6; bases outside the gene matches: 10. Germline V CDR1 and CDR2: SGHAT, FQNNGV. CDR3 nucleotide sequence: TGTGCCAGCAGCTTAACTTCGACAGGGCTGTCTAATTCACCCCTCCACTTT. This codes for CASSLTSTGLSNSPLHF.

The CDR3 here is CASSQGLGSNTGELFF. In DNA form, the CDR3 reads TGCGCCAGCAGCCAAGGATTGGGAAGTAACACCGGGGAGCTGTTTTTT. The chain joins TRBV5-1 to TRBJ2-2; no clear D. The CDR3 runs 16 residues. V lost 4 bases and J 2 bases, leaving 15 bases between the germline ends. Germline CDR1 is SGHRS and CDR2 is YFSETQ.

The rearrangement uses TRBV9 and TRBJ2-1; D gene ambiguous. The CDR3 is made up of 13 amino acids. Germline V gives CDR1 SGDLS, CDR2 YYNGEE. The V and J ends lost 0 bases and 5 bases respectively, with 6 bases between them. DNA of the CDR3: TGTGCCAGCAGCGTAGCACCAAACAATGAGCAGTTCTTC. Protein: CASSVAPNNEQFF. The full variable domain, rest sourced from reference TRBV9 and TRBJ2-1, is DSGVTQTPKHLITATGQRVTLRCSPRSGDLSVYWYQQSLDQGLQFLIQYYNGEERAKGNILERFSAQQFPDLHSELNLSSLELGDSALYFCASSVAPNNEQFFGPGTRLTVL.